One and the same sample provided the 17 T cell receptor beta chains below, sequenced in a study of control samples from healthy donors and cancer patients. The table came from immunoSEQ multiplex PCR; TCRdb's copy has only in-frame clones and leaves some out. The repertoire holds under 200,000 clones, with 96% as singletons. Sequencing was carried out using blood. These receptors all come from a woman in her twenties or thirties in good health.

This chain connects TRBV5-4 to TRBJ2-1; 14 bases are shared with TRBD2. The trim removed 0 bases at V and 4 bases at J, leaving 6 bases unmatched. The CDR3 has 18 amino acids. Germline V gene lookup returns CDR1 SGHNT and CDR2 YYREEE (reference sequence). The CDR3 sequence is CASSLAKTSGGVYNEQFF. CDR3 DNA sequence: TGTGCCAGCAGCTTGGCCAAGACTAGCGGGGGGGTATACAATGAGCAGTTCTTC.

CDR3: CASSFPSGDNEQFF. The CDR3 DNA sequence: TGCGCCAGCAGCTTTCCTAGCGGGGACAATGAGCAGTTCTTC. The rearrangement links TRBV5-1 to TRBJ2-1, with 9 bases fitting TRBD2. The V gene's germline CDR1 is SGHRS and CDR2 YFSETQ. V was pared by 2 bases and J by 5 bases, with 2 bases of the junction left unmatched. This CDR3 has 14 residues. The full variable domain, its missing parts supplied by reference TRBV5-1 and TRBJ2-1, is KAGVTQTPRYLIKTRGQQVTLSCSPISGHRSVSWYQQTPGQGLQFLFEYFSETQRNKGNFPGRFSGRQFSNSRSEMNVSTLELGDSALYLCASSFPSGDNEQFFGPGTRLTVL.

This chain joins TRBV15 and TRBJ2-7; D is perhaps TRBD1 (5 bases). Germline assignment: CDR1 LNHNV and CDR2 YYDKDF (reference sequence). The CDR3 has 15 residues. V dropped 6 bases and J dropped 1 base, with 16 bases sitting between them. CDR3 sequence: CATRQDTYSSYEQYF. The CDR3, as DNA: TGTGCCACCAGACAGGACACCTATTCGTCCTACGAGCAGTACTTC.

This chain joins TRBV6-1 and TRBJ1-1; D may be TRBD1 (6 bases). The germline V gene has CDR1 MNHNS and CDR2 SASEGT. The V gene lost 2 bases and the J gene lost 2 bases, with 21 bases spanning the gap. The CDR3 has 18 residues. CDR3 residues: CASSEPTWDTLVNTEAFF. DNA for the CDR3: TGTGCCAGCAGTGAACCCACGTGGGACACCCTCGTCAACACTGAAGCTTTCTTT.

The rearrangement links TRBV6-5 to TRBJ1-1; 8 bases map to TRBD1. The CDR3 is 14 residues long. After removal of 4 bases from V and 5 bases from J, the junction contained 6 bases not matched to a gene. Germline V lookup: CDR1 MNHEY, CDR2 SVGAGI. CDR3 DNA: TGTGCCAGCAGTTCCGGACAGGGAGGGACTGAAGCTTTCTTT. Translation: CASSSGQGGTEAFF.

Written as DNA, the CDR3 is TGTGCCAGCAGCCGGGACAGCTACGAGCAGTACTTC. As protein: CASSRDSYEQYF. The chain carries TRBV6-1 and TRBJ2-7; 7 bases align to TRBD1. J lost 3 bases, V lost 6 bases, and 2 bases had no gene match. The CDR3 is 12 residues long. Germline CDR1 is MNHNS and CDR2 is SASEGT.

The chain combines TRBV5-1 with TRBJ2-3; possibly TRBD1 or TRBD2 for D (5 bases each). Trimming cost V 4 bases and J 2 bases, with 11 bases left between them. The CDR3 runs 14 residues. Germline-derived CDR1 and CDR2 are SGHRS and YFSETQ. The CDR3 bases are TGCGCCAGCAGCACCGGGACGCTCACAGATACGCAGTATTTT. It yields the protein CASSTGTLTDTQYF.

This chain connects TRBV11-2 to TRBJ2-1; TRBD2 matches 12 bases. Germline CDR1 is SGHAT and CDR2 is FQNNGV. The CDR3 covers 16 residues. The ends lost 4 bases at V and 6 bases at J; junction bases unmatched: 7. The CDR3 sequence is CASSSTGTSGFNEQFF. CDR3 coding DNA: TGTGCCAGCAGCTCCACAGGGACTAGCGGGTTCAATGAGCAGTTCTTC.

The chain combines TRBV28 with TRBJ1-1, with D hard to call. The V end lost 2 bases, the J end lost 3 bases, and 10 bases lay between the germline ends. CDR1 is MDHEN, CDR2 SYDVKM, per germline. CDR3 length: 14 residues. The CDR3 coding sequence is TGTGCCAGCAGTTTAACCATCCCATACACTGAAGCTTTCTTT. This translates into CASSLTIPYTEAFF.

The V and J genes are TRBV5-1 and TRBJ2-2, with 7 bases that match TRBD2. The CDR3 consists of 16 residues. The germline V gene encodes CDR1 SGHRS and CDR2 YFSETQ. The V and J ends lost 2 bases and 1 base, in that order; junction bases with no gene match: 5. The CDR3 loop reads CASSLWLAENTGELFF. CDR3 coding DNA: TGCGCCAGCAGCTTATGGCTAGCGGAGAACACCGGGGAGCTGTTTTTT.

The chain is built from TRBV14 and TRBJ1-3; perhaps TRBD1 as D (5 bases). The CDR3 loop spans 16 amino acids. In germline, CDR1 is SGHDN, CDR2 FVKESK. Trimming pared 0 bases from V and 4 bases from J, leaving 13 bases between. The CDR3 is CASSQDTGGVGNTIYF. CDR3 nucleotides: TGTGCCAGCAGCCAAGATACCGGGGGAGTCGGAAACACCATATATTTT.

J is TRBJ2-1 and V is TRBV11-3; unclear D gene. CDR1 is SGHNT and CDR2 is YENEEA in the germline V gene. The CDR3 is made up of 12 amino acids. V was cut by 2 bases and J by 6 bases, with 5 bases left in between. The CDR3 is CASSLTPNEQFF. CDR3 DNA sequence: TGTGCCAGCAGCTTAACGCCCAATGAGCAGTTCTTC.

The rearrangement uses TRBV21-1 and TRBJ1-4; TRBD1 is the table's D call, not checked against the DNA. TRBV21-1 counts as a pseudogene. This CDR3 is 17 amino acids long. The CDR3 loop is CASSKGTRGAPNEKLFF. The DNA for the CDR3 is TGTGCCAGCAGCAAAGGGACCAGGGGAGCTCCTAATGAAAAACTGTTTTTT.

This sequence joins TRBV28 and TRBJ1-4, with TRBD1 identical over 9 bases. CDR3 length: 17 residues. V gave up 6 bases and J gave up 0 bases; unmatched junction bases: 8. The germline gives CDR1 MDHEN, CDR2 SYDVKM. The CDR3 sequence: CASRSGTGTATNEKLFF. The CDR3 DNA reads as TGTGCCAGCAGGTCCGGGACAGGGACCGCAACTAATGAAAAACTGTTTTTT.

Here the CDR3 DNA reads TGCAGCGTATCACAGGGGTACGAGCAGTACTTC. Protein: CSVSQGYEQYF. The V call is TRBV29-1, the J call TRBJ2-7, with 7 bases identical to TRBD1. Germline V gives CDR1 SQVTM, CDR2 ANQGSEA. This CDR3 contains 11 residues. Trimming cost V 6 bases and J 4 bases; bases outside gene matches: 3.

The V call is TRBV5-1, the J call TRBJ2-1; 9 nucleotides line up with TRBD2. The CDR3 is made up of 19 amino acids. Germline CDR1 SGHRS, CDR2 YFSETQ. Trimming cost V 1 base and J 2 bases; bases outside gene matches: 13. The CDR3 bases are TGCGCCAGCAGCTTGAAAAGCGGGGGGCTCCTAGGGCCCTACAATGAGCAGTTCTTC. It encodes CASSLKSGGLLGPYNEQFF.

This rearrangement joins TRBV4-1 to TRBJ2-7; no firm D call. Trimming took off 3 bases at V and 5 bases at J, with 14 bases between the two ends. Germline V gene lookup returns CDR1 MGHRA and CDR2 YSYEKL. CDR3 length equals 14 residues. The CDR3 coding sequence is TGCGCCAGCAGCCAGACTGGCCAGAACCACGAGCAGTACTTC. Translation gives CASSQTGQNHEQYF.